These 7 T cell receptor beta chains were all obtained from the same sample, sequenced in a study of T-cell memory formation after mild COVID-19. One entry per CDR3 protein results from TCRdb running MiXCR on the 5' RACE reads. The top ten clones hold 20% to 25% of a sample with fewer than 350,000 distinct CDR3 sequences, about 16% of them seen once. The source material was PBMCs or a T cell subset sorted from them (not recorded which). The receptors shown here come from a man aged 18 to 35 who had mild COVID-19 (a few samples of this study predate the infection). Cell type and time point are not known.

Remarks on this clonotype: A much larger clone lies a single base off, so this may be a read error. The chain recombines TRBV2 with TRBJ2-7, with 8 bases that match TRBD1. With 3 bases clipped from V and 3 bases from J, the junction kept 4 bases outside the gene matches. Germline V gene sequence: CDR1 SNHLY, CDR2 FYNNEI. The CDR3 has 14 amino acids. This chain's CDR3 is CASSDQGADYEQYF. The DNA for the CDR3 is TGTGCCAGCAGTGACCAGGGGGCGGACTACGAGCAGTACTTC.

This clonotype was seen only a few times. This chain connects TRBV7-6 to TRBJ2-1; possible D gene TRBD2, 7 bases. This CDR3 has 17 residues. From germline, CDR1 is SGHVS and CDR2 FNYEAQ. The V end was cut by 5 bases, the J end by 0 bases, with 17 bases between. Here the CDR3 reads CASSLPGGGSSYNEQFF. The CDR3 bases are TGTGCCAGCAGCCTACCTGGGGGGGGCAGCTCCTACAATGAGCAGTTCTTC. Looking up the rest from reference TRBV7-6 and TRBJ2-1 gives the full variable domain: GAGVSQSPRYKVTKRGQDVALRCDPISGHVSLYWYRQALGQGPEFLTYFNYEAQQDKSGLPNDRFSAERPEGSISTLTIQRTEQRDSAMYRCASSLPGGGSSYNEQFFGPGTRLTVL.

The CDR3 DNA follows: TGCGCCAGCAGCCAAGGGGCCGGACTAGCGGGGCAAGAGACCCAGTACTTC. It is translated as CASSQGAGLAGQETQYF. The gene calls are TRBV4-3 and TRBJ2-5; 12 nucleotides match TRBD2. V dropped 1 base and J dropped 2; count of bases not matched to a gene: 5. CDR3 length: 17 residues. Germline V gene sequence: CDR1 LGHNA, CDR2 YSLEER.

This clonotype was picked up a small number of times. The rearrangement uses TRBV5-1 and TRBJ1-1; maybe TRBD1 (6 bases). The germline CDR1 and CDR2 sequences are SGHRS and YFSETQ. This CDR3 is 16 amino acids long. The germline V and J ends were trimmed by 2 bases and 7 bases, with 21 bases remaining between them. The CDR3 region is CASSLKTKQGGIEAFF. The CDR3 nucleotides are TGCGCCAGCAGCTTAAAAACTAAACAGGGTGGAATTGAAGCTTTCTTT. The full variable domain, completed using reference TRBV5-1 and TRBJ1-1, is KAGVTQTPRYLIKTRGQQVTLSCSPISGHRSVSWYQQTPGQGLQFLFEYFSETQRNKGNFPGRFSGRQFSNSRSEMNVSTLELGDSALYLCASSLKTKQGGIEAFFGQGTRLTVV.

This chain uses TRBV7-9 with TRBJ2-7; D gene ambiguous. Germline CDR1 reads SEHNR; CDR2 reads FQNEAQ (reference sequence). Trimming took off 1 base at V and 2 bases at J, with 9 bases between the two ends. This CDR3 is 14 amino acids long. CDR3 sequence (DNA): TGTGCCAGCAGCTTAGGCAGTCTTACCTACGAGCAGTACTTC. Translating gives CASSLGSLTYEQYF.

This chain connects TRBV4-1 to TRBJ2-1; TRBD1 matches 7 bases. The CDR3 is 16 amino acids. Unmatched junction bases numbered 17, after V lost 6 bases and J lost 9 bases. Germline values: CDR1 MGHRA, CDR2 YSYEKL. The DNA for the CDR3 is TGCGCCAGCAGGCGTCCCGGGACAGAGAGGGGGCGTGAGCAGTTCTTC. This translates into CASRRPGTERGREQFF.

This clonotype was recorded a few times. This CDR3 reads CASSQVSQGAWTEAFF. In DNA, the CDR3 is TGTGCCAGCAGCCAAGTCAGTCAGGGGGCCTGGACTGAAGCTTTCTTT. The chain combines TRBV3-1 with TRBJ1-1, with 8 bases that match TRBD1. This CDR3 has 16 amino acids. Germline CDR1 is LGHDT and CDR2 is YNNKEL (reference sequence). V gave up 1 base and J gave up 5 bases; unmatched junction bases: 9.